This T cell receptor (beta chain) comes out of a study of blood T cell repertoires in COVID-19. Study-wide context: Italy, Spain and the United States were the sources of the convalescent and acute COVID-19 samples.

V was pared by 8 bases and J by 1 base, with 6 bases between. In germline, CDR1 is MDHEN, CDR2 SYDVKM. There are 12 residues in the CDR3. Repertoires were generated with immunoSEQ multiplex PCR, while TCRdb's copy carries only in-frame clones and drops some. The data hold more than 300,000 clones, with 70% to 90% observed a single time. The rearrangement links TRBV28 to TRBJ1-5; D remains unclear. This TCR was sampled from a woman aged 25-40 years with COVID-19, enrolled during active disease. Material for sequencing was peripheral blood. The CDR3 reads CASHQSNQPQHF. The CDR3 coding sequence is TGTGCCAGCCATCAGAGCAATCAGCCCCAGCATTTT.